These T cell receptor beta chains were read from a single sample in a study of T cells after yellow fever vaccination. TCRdb ran MiXCR on the 5' RACE reads and lists one entry per CDR3 protein. Among 300,000 to 450,000 distinct CDR3 sequences listed, over 5% were seen once. The input for sequencing was PBMCs, taken 5 days after the yellow fever booster vaccination. The receptors derive from a young man who received the YFV17D yellow fever vaccine. Both conserved end residues are part of each CDR3. The D gene is left open where the match is weak. Clone size is shown for a subset of rows, as once, few, many or a class of expanded clone.

V	size	J	D	CDR3	DNA
TRBV7-4	few	TRBJ2-5	TRBD1	CASSSQQGCQETQYF	TGTGCCAGCAGCTCCCAACAGGGGTGCCAAGAGACCCAGTACTTC
TRBV20-1	many	TRBJ2-1	TRBD2	CSARGLAGRNYNEQFF	TGCAGTGCTAGGGGGCTAGCGGGAAGAAACTACAATGAGCAGTTCTTC
TRBV7-9	NA	TRBJ2-7	NA	CASSPPPGVNEQYF	TGTGCCAGCAGCCCACCGCCTGGTGTCAACGAGCAGTACTTC
TRBV6-6	many	TRBJ2-5	NA	CASSYGQETQYF	TGTGCCAGCAGTTACGGACAAGAGACCCAGTACTTC
TRBV11-2	NA	TRBJ2-2	TRBD2	CAIPASGNTGELFF	TGTGCCATCCCCGCTAGCGGCAACACCGGGGAGCTGTTTTTT
TRBV10-3	NA	TRBJ2-3	TRBD2	CAISEGPGLADTQYF	TGTGCCATCAGTGAGGGGCCGGGACTAGCGGATACGCAGTATTTT
TRBV28	few	TRBJ2-5	TRBD2	CASSSGRSWTSLQETQYF	TGTGCCAGCAGTTCGGGCAGGAGTTGGACTAGCCTCCAAGAGACCCAGTACTTC
TRBV24-1	many	TRBJ2-3	TRBD2	CATSDSRLADTDTQYF	TGTGCCACCAGTGATTCCCGACTAGCGGACACAGATACGCAGTATTTT
TRBV5-1	many	TRBJ2-5	NA	CASSLRGSSQETQYF	TGCGCCAGCAGCTTGAGAGGTAGTTCCCAAGAGACCCAGTACTTC
TRBV7-9	few	TRBJ2-2	TRBD1	CASSPTTGGRTGELFF	TGTGCCAGCAGTCCGACGACAGGGGGCCGCACCGGGGAGCTGTTTTTT
TRBV7-9	few	TRBJ2-2	TRBD2	CASSLTSGRANTGELFF	TGTGCCAGCAGCTTAACTAGCGGGAGGGCCAATACCGGGGAGCTGTTTTTT
TRBV25-1	many	TRBJ2-5	NA	CASSYTGSRETQYF	TGTGCCAGCAGTTATACAGGGAGCCGGGAGACCCAGTACTTC
TRBV29-1	NA	TRBJ2-1	NA	CSVESYSYNEQFF	TGCAGCGTTGAGTCGTATTCCTACAATGAGCAGTTCTTC
TRBV6-5	NA	TRBJ2-5	NA	CASSYSVAAETQYF	TGTGCCAGCAGTTACTCGGTGGCAGCCGAGACCCAGTACTTC
TRBV20-1	NA	TRBJ1-4	NA	CSAPDRHTNEKLFF	TGCAGTGCACCCGACAGACACACTAATGAAAAACTGTTTTTT
TRBV2	few	TRBJ1-4	NA	CASSDYEKLFF	TGTGCCAGCAGTGATTATGAAAAACTGTTTTTT
TRBV12-3/TRBV12-4	NA	TRBJ1-3	NA	CASSLRDSGNTIYF	TGTGCCAGCAGTTTAAGGGATTCTGGAAACACCATATATTTT
TRBV29-1	few	TRBJ2-3	TRBD1	CSVEWGQAPTDTQYF	TGCAGCGTTGAATGGGGACAGGCCCCCACAGATACGCAGTATTTT
TRBV18	NA	TRBJ2-7	TRBD2	CASSPPTSGRNYEQYF	TGTGCCAGCTCACCACCTACTAGCGGGAGGAATTACGAGCAGTACTTC
TRBV27	NA	TRBJ2-1	NA	CASGISGLEEQFF	TGTGCCAGCGGTATTAGCGGTCTGGAGGAGCAGTTCTTC
TRBV5-1	NA	TRBJ2-1	TRBD2	CASSLGTSGKTEQFF	TGCGCCAGCAGCCTCGGGACTAGCGGGAAGACTGAGCAGTTCTTC
TRBV7-9	NA	TRBJ2-6	NA	CASHLPGAGANVLTF	TGTGCCAGCCACCTCCCAGGCGCTGGGGCCAACGTCCTGACTTTC